This T cell receptor beta chain comes out of a study of T cells after yellow fever vaccination. TCR cDNA, made by 5'RACE template switching, carried an added universal primer site and UMIs. TCRdb used MiXCR to reprocess the 5' RACE reads, holding one entry per CDR3 protein. This sample yields roughly 50,000 distinct CDR3 sequences, of which approximately 7% are seen a single time; 28% belongs to the top ten. This clonotype came up many times. Its specificity is unknown. The CDR3 covers 13 residues. Looked up from germline, CDR1 is LNHDA and CDR2 is SQIVND (reference sequence). The ends were cut back, 3 bases at V and 5 bases at J, with 11 bases in the middle. Study results and caveats: The bulk population could contribute abundant contaminating clonotypes to FACS-sorted repertoires. Subsequent booster samples again held most clones from primary vaccination (roughly 95% CD4, 85% to 90% CD8). Clonotypes appearing in both CD4 and CD8 compartments existed, and their share was small.

The sample here was CD8+ T cells sorted from PBMCs, taken around 16 days after the first yellow fever vaccination. V usage is TRBV19 and J usage is TRBJ2-7; D is perhaps TRBD2 (7 bases). The sequence was collected from a man between 18 and 29 years old who received the YFV17D yellow fever vaccine. Here the CDR3 reads CASSIVGGDEQYF. As DNA, the CDR3 is TGTGCCAGTAGTATCGTAGGGGGGGACGAGCAGTACTTC.